The source of this T cell receptor (beta chain) is a study of T cells after yellow fever vaccination. As for the study in general: SMART-Seq v4 Ultra Low Input handled preparation of low-cell-number fractions. General study points: Post-booster repertoires contained most primary-vaccination clones again (around 96% CD4, around 88% CD8).

Generation of TCR cDNA used 5'RACE template switching (which added a universal primer site and UMIs). TCRdb reanalysed the 5' RACE reads using MiXCR and keeps one entry per CDR3 protein. The table has about 160,000 distinct CDR3 sequences, around 7% seen once; the top ten hold over 2%. Germline V CDR1 and CDR2: MGHRA, YSYEKL. The CDR3 consists of 17 residues. Trimming stripped 1 base from V and 2 bases from J, with 15 bases between. As concerns this clonotype: Its antigen is as yet unknown.

The receptor was isolated from a man between 18 and 29 years old who received the YFV17D yellow fever vaccine. Sequencing was performed on CD4+ T cells sorted from PBMCs, taken around 5 days after the first yellow fever vaccination. The rearrangement joins TRBV4-1 to TRBJ1-5; TRBD1 might be the D (5 bases). The CDR3 loop is CASSQVTGYLGNQPQHF. Written as DNA, the CDR3 is TGCGCCAGCAGCCAAGTTACAGGCTACCTTGGCAATCAGCCCCAGCATTTT.